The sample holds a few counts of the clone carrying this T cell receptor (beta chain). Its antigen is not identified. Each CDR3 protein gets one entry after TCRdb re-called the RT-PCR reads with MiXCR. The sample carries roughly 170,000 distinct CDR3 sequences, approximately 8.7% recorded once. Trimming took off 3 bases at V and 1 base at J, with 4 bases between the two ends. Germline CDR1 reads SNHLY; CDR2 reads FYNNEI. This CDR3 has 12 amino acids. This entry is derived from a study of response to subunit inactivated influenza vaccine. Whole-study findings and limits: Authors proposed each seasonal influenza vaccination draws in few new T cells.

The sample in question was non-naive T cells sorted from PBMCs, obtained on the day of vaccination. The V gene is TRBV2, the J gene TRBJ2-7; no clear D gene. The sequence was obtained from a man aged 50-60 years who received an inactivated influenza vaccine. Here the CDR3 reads CASSDISYEQYF. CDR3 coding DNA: TGTGCCAGCAGTGATATATCCTACGAGCAGTACTTC. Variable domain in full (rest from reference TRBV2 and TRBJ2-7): EPEVTQTPSHQVTQMGQEVILRCVPISNHLYFYWYRQILGQKVEFLVSFYNNEISEKSEIFDDQFSVERPDGSNFTLKIRSTKLEDSAMYFCASSDISYEQYFGPGTRLTVT.